This entry describes one TCR beta chain. Its antigen is undetermined. Assay: immunoSEQ multiplex PCR; the TCRdb copy retains only in-frame clones and omits some. The sample includes approximately 40,000 clones, 80% of them seen just once. The sample belongs to a study of OX40 agonist ivuxolimab in advanced cancers. The study, taken as a whole, reports: On average, a greater number of expanded clones characterised CD8+ T cells relative to CD4+. Expanded peripheral T cells had an undetermined antigen specificity.

If patients had autoimmune disease history or systemic immunosuppression, they were excluded. This clonotype was obtained from an adult with an advanced solid tumor such as melanoma, head and neck, liver or kidney cancer. The sequences come from CD4+ or CD8+ T cells sorted from blood, collected in a trial of the OX40 agonist ivuxolimab.

CDR3 protein: CASSESHEQYF. As DNA, the CDR3 is TGTGCCAGCAGTGAATCACACGAGCAGTACTTC. The gene calls are TRBV25-1 and TRBJ2-7; D uncertain. Germline CDR1 and CDR2: MGHDK and SYGVNS. CDR3 length equals 11 residues. The V end lost 1 base, the J end lost 5 bases, and 3 bases lay between the germline ends.